The rows below give T cell receptor beta chains drawn from one sample of a study of T cells in Graves' hyperthyroidism and ophthalmopathy. A single record per CDR3 protein comes from TCRdb applying MiXCR to the multiplex PCR reads. The sample has about 350,000 distinct CDR3 sequences; approximately 15% are singletons. Sample: blood. The source of these receptors is a young woman with Graves' hyperthyroidism. Both conserved end residues are trimmed from each CDR3. Fields, in order: D gene, V gene, J gene, CDR3 protein. A D gene is named only where the DNA matches it firmly.

TRBD2,TRBV7-9,TRBJ2-5,ASSQGLAGGPGETQY
.,TRBV15,TRBJ1-4,ATSRDLGSEKLF
.,TRBV11-2,TRBJ1-6,ASSLEPRSPLH
TRBD2,TRBV15,TRBJ2-5,ATSGTSAEGETQY
.,TRBV4-1,TRBJ2-3,ASSQDGFSGDTQY
.,TRBV27,TRBJ1-1,ASSPRLGNTEAF
.,TRBV20-1,TRBJ1-6,SARDSGVRNSPLH
TRBD2,TRBV4-3,TRBJ2-7,ASSQGASGTAGGEQY
.,TRBV20-1,TRBJ2-5,SAPGPQETQY
TRBD2,TRBV9,TRBJ2-2,ASSVRSGATGELF
TRBD2,TRBV12-3/TRBV12-4,TRBJ2-2,ASSSASGSTTGELF
.,TRBV2,TRBJ1-5,ASSEGRSNQPQH
.,TRBV3-1,TRBJ1-5,ASSPGRAATPVEAQH
.,TRBV11-2,TRBJ2-1,ASSSYKGKRSYNEQF
.,TRBV27,TRBJ2-3,ASSWQGADTQY
TRBD1,TRBV11-2,TRBJ2-7,ASSVGQGASYEQY
.,TRBV29-1,TRBJ2-3,SVEIGGGDTQY
TRBD2,TRBV2,TRBJ2-1,ARGTSGRHEQF
TRBD2,TRBV7-9,TRBJ2-5,ATTLAGEVETQY
TRBD2,TRBV19,TRBJ2-3,ASSSREGVRRDTQY
.,TRBV12-3/TRBV12-4,TRBJ2-3,ASSSSTRQRGQY
.,TRBV10-3,TRBJ2-7,AIKERISYEQY
TRBD1,TRBV9,TRBJ2-3,ASSIRDRVDTQY
TRBD1,TRBV28,TRBJ2-7,ASRVGTGRYEQY
.,TRBV6-2/TRBV6-3,TRBJ2-1,ASRRAAGREQF
TRBD2,TRBV12-3/TRBV12-4,TRBJ2-1,ASSLSGTSSHEQF